These 17 T cell receptor beta chains were all obtained from the same sample, sequenced in a study of beta chain features in type 1 diabetes. The investigators reverse transcribed all of the isolated RNA, so they sequenced expressed TCRB transcripts. TCRdb keeps only in-frame clones here, not all; method: immunoSEQ multiplex PCR. The data hold hundreds of thousands of clones, with roughly 14% observed a single time. Sequencing was carried out using naive CD4+ T cells from blood. All receptors come from a woman aged 40 to 49 in good health.

This clone appeared a few times. The chain uses TRBV11-2 and TRBJ2-2; TRBD2 agrees at 7 bases. The length of the CDR3 is 16 residues. With V trimmed by 6 bases and J by 6 bases, 13 bases remained unmatched. In germline, CDR1 is SGHAT, CDR2 FQNNGV. CDR3 in amino acids: CASRKTGGGGAGELFF. The CDR3 region has the DNA TGTGCCAGCAGAAAAACTGGCGGGGGAGGGGCCGGGGAGCTGTTTTTT.

This CDR3 is CASSWTGDGGSPLHF. CDR3 sequence (DNA): TGTGCCAGCAGCTGGACAGGGGACGGAGGTTCACCCCTCCACTTT. This sequence joins TRBV5-5 and TRBJ1-6; 9 nucleotides line up with TRBD1. This CDR3 has 15 residues. Looked up from germline, CDR1 is SGHKS and CDR2 is YYEKEE (reference sequence). V lost 3 bases, J lost 9 bases, and 7 bases stayed unmatched.

About this clone: The same CDR3 also results from other DNA sequences found in this sample. The gene calls are TRBV9 and TRBJ2-1, with TRBD2 identical over 10 bases. Trimming took 1 base from V and 4 from J; bases not matched to a gene: 2. Germline V CDR1 and CDR2: SGDLS, YYNGEE. CDR3 length equals 15 residues. The CDR3 coding sequence is TGTGCCAGCAGCGTAACTAGCGGGGTTTACAATGAGCAGTTCTTC. It is translated as CASSVTSGVYNEQFF.

The V call is TRBV5-6, the J call TRBJ1-2; 9 bases are shared with TRBD1. The CDR3 totals 17 residues. CDR1 is SGHDT, CDR2 YYEEEE, per germline. V dropped 4 bases and J dropped 7; count of bases not matched to a gene: 17. CDR3 residues: CASSPTGGGFMVSGYTF. The DNA for the CDR3 is TGTGCCAGCAGCCCAACAGGGGGCGGATTTATGGTGTCTGGCTACACCTTC.

This clone was counted a few times. The chain recombines TRBV18 with TRBJ1-5, with 12 bases identical to TRBD1. CDR3 length equals 15 residues. J lost 5 bases, V lost 6 bases, and 5 bases had no gene match. Germline lookup yields CDR1 KGHSH and CDR2 LQKENI. This chain's CDR3 is CASSVGTGGHQPQHF. DNA for the CDR3: TGTGCCAGCTCCGTCGGGACAGGGGGCCATCAGCCCCAGCATTTT.

The table lists this clone with a few counts. The rearrangement uses TRBV7-9 and TRBJ1-4; D remains ambiguous. V dropped 1 base and J dropped 0 bases, with 6 bases sitting between them. Germline assignment: CDR1 SEHNR and CDR2 FQNEAQ (reference sequence). This CDR3 is 15 amino acids long. CDR3 residues: CASSLGETTNEKLFF. DNA of the CDR3: TGTGCCAGCAGCTTAGGCGAGACAACTAATGAAAAACTGTTTTTT.

The chain couples TRBV11-2 to TRBJ2-7; tentatively, D is TRBD1 (6 bases). V lost 1 base and J 0 bases, leaving 10 bases between the germline ends. The CDR3 contains 15 residues. Germline assignment: CDR1 SGHAT and CDR2 FQNNGV. The CDR3 coding sequence is TGTGCCAGCAGCTTAGTTCTAGGGGGCTCCTACGAGCAGTACTTC. It is translated as CASSLVLGGSYEQYF.

This clone came up a few times. The chain recombines TRBV9 with TRBJ2-3, with TRBD2 as a possible D gene (6 bases). There are 15 residues in the CDR3. Germline CDR1 reads SGDLS; CDR2 reads YYNGEE. Trimming cost V 0 bases and J 3 bases, with 11 bases left between them. The CDR3 sequence: CASSVGISGTDTQYF. As DNA, the CDR3 is TGTGCCAGCAGCGTAGGAATTAGCGGAACAGATACGCAGTATTTT.

The rearrangement links TRBV5-1 to TRBJ2-7, with 8 bases aligning to TRBD2. V dropped 4 bases and J dropped 4; count of bases not matched to a gene: 7. The germline CDR1 and CDR2 sequences are SGHRS and YFSETQ. The CDR3 consists of 14 residues. The DNA of the CDR3 is TGCGCCAGCAGCGGAACTAGCGGCTTATACGAGCAGTACTTC. Encoded protein: CASSGTSGLYEQYF.

The chain carries TRBV5-1 and TRBJ1-1; D might be TRBD1 (6 bases). CDR1 is SGHRS, CDR2 YFSETQ, per germline. V was clipped by 4 bases and J by 1 base, with 11 bases between them. The CDR3 extends over 14 amino acids. The CDR3 region has the DNA TGCGCCAGCAGCGGGCGGACAGCGAACACTGAAGCTTTCTTT. Protein sequence: CASSGRTANTEAFF.

This chain joins TRBV7-2 and TRBJ2-7; 9 nucleotides align to TRBD1. With V trimmed by 3 bases and J by 0 bases, 12 bases remained unmatched. The CDR3 extends over 18 amino acids. In germline, CDR1 is SGHTA, CDR2 FQGNSA. The CDR3 DNA is TGTGCCAGCAGCTTTAGGGCCGTGACAGGGGGGAGCTCCTACGAGCAGTACTTC. Translating it yields CASSFRAVTGGSSYEQYF.

The chain has TRBV6-6 and TRBJ2-1, with D possibly TRBD1 on 6 matching bases. The length of the CDR3 is 13 residues. CDR1 MNHNY and CDR2 SVGAGI come from the germline V gene (reference sequence). The V gene lost 5 bases and the J gene lost 8 bases, with 13 bases spanning the gap. The CDR3 nucleotides are TGTGCCAGCAGTAAACAGGGCTTCGATGAGCAGTTCTTC. This gives the protein CASSKQGFDEQFF.

CDR3 DNA sequence: TGTGCCAGCAGCACCAGGGCCGACAATGAGCAGTTCTTC. This gives the protein CASSTRADNEQFF. The rearrangement joins TRBV7-9 to TRBJ2-1, with D possibly matching TRBD1 (5 bases). This CDR3 region has 13 residues. Per germline, CDR1 SEHNR and CDR2 FQNEAQ (reference sequence). V dropped 5 bases and J dropped 5 bases, with 10 bases sitting between them.

The rearrangement uses TRBV19 and TRBJ2-3; possible D gene TRBD2, 6 bases. CDR1 LNHDA and CDR2 SQIVND come from the germline V gene (reference sequence). The CDR3 extends over 17 amino acids. V shed 6 bases and J shed 2 bases, with 21 bases lying between them. The DNA of the CDR3 is TGTGCCAGTAGAAAGGTTAGCGGAGCGCCGTACACAGATACGCAGTATTTT. It yields the protein CASRKVSGAPYTDTQYF.

This clone was picked up a small number of times. Other DNA sequences in the sample encode the same CDR3. The chain recombines TRBV6-5 with TRBJ2-5, with 10 bases aligning to TRBD2. The trim removed 0 bases at V and 5 bases at J, leaving 6 bases unmatched. Germline CDR1 MNHEY, CDR2 SVGAGI. The CDR3 contains 16 residues. The CDR3 loop is CASSYSLAGVGETQYF. CDR3 nucleotide sequence: TGTGCCAGCAGTTACTCCCTAGCGGGGGTTGGGGAGACCCAGTACTTC.

This clone occurred a few times. V is TRBV6-6 and J is TRBJ1-1, with D possibly being TRBD1 (6 bases). The CDR3 runs to 16 residues. Trimming stripped 6 bases from V and 5 bases from J, with 22 bases between. CDR1 and CDR2 (germline): MNHNY, SVGAGI (reference sequence). The CDR3 DNA is TGTGCCAGCAGAGGAAATCGGGGGGCGCGGGAGACTGAAGCTTTCTTT. It encodes CASRGNRGARETEAFF.

This rearrangement joins TRBV6-5 to TRBJ2-7; the match to TRBD1 covers 9 bases. J was trimmed by 3 bases and V by 8 bases; bases with no gene match: 8. Germline assignment: CDR1 MNHEY and CDR2 SVGAGI. The CDR3 is 14 amino acids. In nucleotides, the CDR3 is TGTGCCAGCCGTCCGAGGGGACAGGGCTACGAGCAGTACTTC. It codes for CASRPRGQGYEQYF.